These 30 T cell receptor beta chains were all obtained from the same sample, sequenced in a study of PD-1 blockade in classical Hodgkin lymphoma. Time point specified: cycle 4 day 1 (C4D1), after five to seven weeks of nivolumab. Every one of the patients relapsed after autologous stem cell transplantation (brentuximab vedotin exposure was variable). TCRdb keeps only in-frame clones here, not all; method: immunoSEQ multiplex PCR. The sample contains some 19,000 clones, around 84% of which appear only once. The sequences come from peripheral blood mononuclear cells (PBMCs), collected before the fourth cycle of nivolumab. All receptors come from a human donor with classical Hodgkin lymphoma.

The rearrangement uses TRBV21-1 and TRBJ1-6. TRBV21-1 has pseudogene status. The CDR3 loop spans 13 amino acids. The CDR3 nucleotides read TGTGCCAGCACCCGACAGGAGGGTTCACCCCTCCACTTT. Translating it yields CASTRQEGSPLHF.

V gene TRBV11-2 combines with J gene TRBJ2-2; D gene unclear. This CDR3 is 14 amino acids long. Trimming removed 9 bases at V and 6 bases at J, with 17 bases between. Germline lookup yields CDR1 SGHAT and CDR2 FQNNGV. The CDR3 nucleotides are TGTGCCAGTTTACAGCTATCAGACGCCGGGGAGCTGTTTTTT. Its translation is CASLQLSDAGELFF. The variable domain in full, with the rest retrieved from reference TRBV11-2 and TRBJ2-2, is EAGVAQSPRYKIIEKRQSVAFWCNPISGHATLYWYQQILGQGPKLLIQFQNNGVVDDSQLPKDRFSAERLKGVDSTLKIQPAKLEDSAVYLCASLQLSDAGELFFGEGSRLTVL.

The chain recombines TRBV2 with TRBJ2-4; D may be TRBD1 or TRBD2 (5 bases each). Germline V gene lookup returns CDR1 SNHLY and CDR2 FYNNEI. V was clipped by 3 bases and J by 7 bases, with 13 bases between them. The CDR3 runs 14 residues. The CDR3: CASSDRTRDNIQYF. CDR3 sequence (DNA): TGTGCCAGCAGTGACCGGACGAGGGACAACATTCAGTACTTC.

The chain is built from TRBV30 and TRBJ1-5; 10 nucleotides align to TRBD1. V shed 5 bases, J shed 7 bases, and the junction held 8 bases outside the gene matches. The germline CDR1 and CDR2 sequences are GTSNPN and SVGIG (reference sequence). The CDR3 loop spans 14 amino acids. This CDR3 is CAWGTGVFGQPQHF. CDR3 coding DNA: TGTGCCTGGGGGACAGGGGTTTTCGGCCAGCCCCAGCATTTT. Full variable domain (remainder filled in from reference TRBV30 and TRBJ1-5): SQTIHQWPATLVQPVGSPLSLECTVEGTSNPNLYWYRQAAGRGLQLLFYSVGIGQISSEVPQNLSASRPQDRQFILSSKKLLLSDSGFYLCAWGTGVFGQPQHFGDGTRLSIL.

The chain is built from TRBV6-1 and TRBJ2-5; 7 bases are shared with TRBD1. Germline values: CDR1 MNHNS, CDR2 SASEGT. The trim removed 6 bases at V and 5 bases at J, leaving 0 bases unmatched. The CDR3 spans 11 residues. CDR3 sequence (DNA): TGTGCCAGCAGACAGGGGGAGACCCAGTACTTC. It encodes CASRQGETQYF.

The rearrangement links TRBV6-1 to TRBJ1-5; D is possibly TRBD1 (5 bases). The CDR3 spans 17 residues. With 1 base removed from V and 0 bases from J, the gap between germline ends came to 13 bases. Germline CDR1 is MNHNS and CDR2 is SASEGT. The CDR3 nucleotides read TGTGCCAGCAGTGAAGGGGGGGGAGTTTATAGCAATCAGCCCCAGCATTTT. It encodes CASSEGGGVYSNQPQHF.

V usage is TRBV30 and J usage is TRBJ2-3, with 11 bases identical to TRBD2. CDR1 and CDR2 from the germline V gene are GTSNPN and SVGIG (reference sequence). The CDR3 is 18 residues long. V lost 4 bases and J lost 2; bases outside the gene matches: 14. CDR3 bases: TGTGCCTGGACAATAGCGGGAGGGCCACGATTGTACACAGATACGCAGTATTTT. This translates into CAWTIAGGPRLYTDTQYF.

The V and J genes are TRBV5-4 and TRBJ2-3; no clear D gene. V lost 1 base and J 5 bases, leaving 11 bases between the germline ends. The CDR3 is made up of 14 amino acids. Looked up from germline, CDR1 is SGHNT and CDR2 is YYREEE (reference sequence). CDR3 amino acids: CASSLFTGRDTQYF. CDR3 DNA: TGTGCCAGCAGCTTGTTTACGGGCAGAGATACGCAGTATTTT.

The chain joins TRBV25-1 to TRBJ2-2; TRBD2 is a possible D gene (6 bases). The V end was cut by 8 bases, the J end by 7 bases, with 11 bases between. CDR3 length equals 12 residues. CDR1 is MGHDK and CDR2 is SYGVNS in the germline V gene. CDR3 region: CASWGGVGELFF. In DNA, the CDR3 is TGTGCCAGCTGGGGCGGGGTCGGGGAGCTGTTTTTT.

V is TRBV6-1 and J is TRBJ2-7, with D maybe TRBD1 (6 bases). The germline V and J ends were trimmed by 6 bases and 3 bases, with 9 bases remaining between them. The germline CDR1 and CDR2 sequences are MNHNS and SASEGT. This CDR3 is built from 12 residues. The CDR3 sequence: CASRKDSYEQYF. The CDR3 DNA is TGTGCCAGCAGAAAGGACAGCTACGAGCAGTACTTC.

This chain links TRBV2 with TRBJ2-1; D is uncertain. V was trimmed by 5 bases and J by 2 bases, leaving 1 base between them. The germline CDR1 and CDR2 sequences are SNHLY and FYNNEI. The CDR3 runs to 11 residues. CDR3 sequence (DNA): TGTGCCAGCAGTACCTACAATGAGCAGTTCTTC. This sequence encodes CASSTYNEQFF.

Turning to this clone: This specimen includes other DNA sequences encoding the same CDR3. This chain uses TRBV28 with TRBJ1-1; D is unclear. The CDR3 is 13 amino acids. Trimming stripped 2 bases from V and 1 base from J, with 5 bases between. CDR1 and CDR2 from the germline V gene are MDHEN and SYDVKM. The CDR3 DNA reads TGTGCCAGCAGTTTACCTAGGAACACTGAAGCTTTCTTT. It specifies CASSLPRNTEAFF. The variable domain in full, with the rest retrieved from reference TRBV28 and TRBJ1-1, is DVKVTQSSRYLVKRTGEKVFLECVQDMDHENMFWYRQDPGLGLRLIYFSYDVKMKEKGDIPEGYSVSREKKERFSLILESASTNQTSMYLCASSLPRNTEAFFGQGTRLTVV.

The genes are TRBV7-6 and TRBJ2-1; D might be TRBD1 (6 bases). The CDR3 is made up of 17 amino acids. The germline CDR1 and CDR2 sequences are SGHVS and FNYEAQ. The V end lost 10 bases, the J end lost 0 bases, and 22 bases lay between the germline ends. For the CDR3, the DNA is TGTGCCACTGCGCTTAGTTATACAGGGTTCTCCTACAATGAGCAGTTCTTC. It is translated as CATALSYTGFSYNEQFF.

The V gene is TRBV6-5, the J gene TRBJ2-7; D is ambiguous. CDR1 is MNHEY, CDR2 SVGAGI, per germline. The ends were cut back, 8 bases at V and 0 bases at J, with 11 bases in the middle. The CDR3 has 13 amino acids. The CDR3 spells CASALTDSYEQYF. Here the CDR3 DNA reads TGTGCCAGCGCCCTAACCGACTCCTACGAGCAGTACTTC.

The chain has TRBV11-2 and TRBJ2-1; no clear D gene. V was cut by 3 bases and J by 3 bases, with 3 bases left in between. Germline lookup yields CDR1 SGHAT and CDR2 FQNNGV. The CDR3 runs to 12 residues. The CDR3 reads CASSFDYNEQFF. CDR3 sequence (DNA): TGTGCCAGCAGCTTCGACTACAATGAGCAGTTCTTC. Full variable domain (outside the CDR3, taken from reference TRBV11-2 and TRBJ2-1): EAGVAQSPRYKIIEKRQSVAFWCNPISGHATLYWYQQILGQGPKLLIQFQNNGVVDDSQLPKDRFSAERLKGVDSTLKIQPAKLEDSAVYLCASSFDYNEQFFGPGTRLTVL.

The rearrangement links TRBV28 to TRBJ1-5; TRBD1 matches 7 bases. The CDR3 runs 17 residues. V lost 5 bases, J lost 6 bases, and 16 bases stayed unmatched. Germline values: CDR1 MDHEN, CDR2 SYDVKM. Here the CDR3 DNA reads TGTGCCAGCAGTCCCCTTATTCACAGGGGAAGAAGTCAGCCCCAGCATTTT. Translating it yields CASSPLIHRGRSQPQHF.

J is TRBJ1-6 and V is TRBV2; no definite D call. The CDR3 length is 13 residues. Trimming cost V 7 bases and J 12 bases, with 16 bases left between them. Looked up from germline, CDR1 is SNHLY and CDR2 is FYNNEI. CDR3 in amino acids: CASNQDPSGPLHF. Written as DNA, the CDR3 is TGTGCCAGCAACCAGGATCCTTCGGGACCCCTCCACTTT. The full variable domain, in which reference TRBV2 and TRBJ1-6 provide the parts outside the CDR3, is EPEVTQTPSHQVTQMGQEVILRCVPISNHLYFYWYRQILGQKVEFLVSFYNNEISEKSEIFDDQFSVERPDGSNFTLKIRSTKLEDSAMYFCASNQDPSGPLHFGNGTRLTVT.

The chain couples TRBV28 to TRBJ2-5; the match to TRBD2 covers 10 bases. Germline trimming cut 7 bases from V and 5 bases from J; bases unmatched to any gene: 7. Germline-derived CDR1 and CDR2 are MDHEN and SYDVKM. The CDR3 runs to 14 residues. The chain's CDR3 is CASKSGGAGETQYF. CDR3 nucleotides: TGTGCCAGCAAAAGCGGGGGGGCCGGGGAGACCCAGTACTTC.

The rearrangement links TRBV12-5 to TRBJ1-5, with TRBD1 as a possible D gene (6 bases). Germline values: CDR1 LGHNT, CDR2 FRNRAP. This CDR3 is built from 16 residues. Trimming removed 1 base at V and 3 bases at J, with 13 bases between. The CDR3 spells CASGLENRVSNQPQHF. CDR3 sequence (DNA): TGTGCTAGTGGTTTGGAAAACAGGGTCTCCAATCAGCCCCAGCATTTT.

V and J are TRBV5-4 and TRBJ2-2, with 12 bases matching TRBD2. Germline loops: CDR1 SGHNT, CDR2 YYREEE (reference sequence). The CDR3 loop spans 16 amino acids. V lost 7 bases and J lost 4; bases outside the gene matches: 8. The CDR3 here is CASAASGGAVTGELFF. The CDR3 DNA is TGTGCCAGCGCGGCTAGCGGGGGGGCCGTCACCGGGGAGCTGTTTTTT. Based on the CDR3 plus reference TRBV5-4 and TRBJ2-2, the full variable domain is ETGVTQSPTHLIKTRGQQVTLRCSSQSGHNTVSWYQQALGQGPQFIFQYYREEENGRGNFPPRFSGLQFPNYSSELNVNALELDDSALYLCASAASGGAVTGELFFGEGSRLTVL.

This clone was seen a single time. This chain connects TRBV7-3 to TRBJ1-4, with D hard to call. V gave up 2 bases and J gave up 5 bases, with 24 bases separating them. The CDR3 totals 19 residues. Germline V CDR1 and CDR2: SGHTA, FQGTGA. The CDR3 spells CASSLARGFSVTINEKLFF. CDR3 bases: TGTGCCAGCAGCTTAGCGCGGGGTTTTTCCGTAACAATCAATGAAAAACTGTTTTTT.

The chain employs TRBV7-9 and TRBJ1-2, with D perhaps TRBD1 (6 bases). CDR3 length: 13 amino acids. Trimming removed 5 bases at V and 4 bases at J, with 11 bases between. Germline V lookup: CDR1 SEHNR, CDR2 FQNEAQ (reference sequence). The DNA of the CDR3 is TGTGCCAGCAGCCAACAGGGTCTCTATGGCTACACCTTC. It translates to CASSQQGLYGYTF.

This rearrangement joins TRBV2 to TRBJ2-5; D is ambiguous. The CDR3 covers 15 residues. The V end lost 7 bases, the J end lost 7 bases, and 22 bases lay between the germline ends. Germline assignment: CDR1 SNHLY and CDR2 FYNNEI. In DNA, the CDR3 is TGTGCCAGCAAAAAAGGGCCCGTAGAAATTGGGACCCAGTACTTC. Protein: CASKKGPVEIGTQYF.

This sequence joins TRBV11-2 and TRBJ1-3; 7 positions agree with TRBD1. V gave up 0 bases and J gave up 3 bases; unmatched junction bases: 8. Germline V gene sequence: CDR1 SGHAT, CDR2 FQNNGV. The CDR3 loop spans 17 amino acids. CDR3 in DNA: TGTGCCAGCAGCTTAGAGGGGACAGTTCTAGTTGGAAACACCATATATTTT. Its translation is CASSLEGTVLVGNTIYF.

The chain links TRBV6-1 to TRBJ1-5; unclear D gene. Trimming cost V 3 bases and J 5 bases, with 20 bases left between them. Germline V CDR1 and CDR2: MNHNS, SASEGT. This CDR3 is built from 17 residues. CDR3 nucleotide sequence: TGTGCCAGCAGTGAGATTATGGGCAGGAGGGAGCATCAGCCCCAGCATTTT. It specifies CASSEIMGRREHQPQHF.

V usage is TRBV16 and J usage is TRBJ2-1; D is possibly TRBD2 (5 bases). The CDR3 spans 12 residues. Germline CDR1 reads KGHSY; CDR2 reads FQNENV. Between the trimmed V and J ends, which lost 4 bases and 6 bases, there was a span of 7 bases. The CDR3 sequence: CASSPGGNEQFF. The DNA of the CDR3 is TGTGCCAGCAGCCCTGGAGGCAATGAGCAGTTCTTC.

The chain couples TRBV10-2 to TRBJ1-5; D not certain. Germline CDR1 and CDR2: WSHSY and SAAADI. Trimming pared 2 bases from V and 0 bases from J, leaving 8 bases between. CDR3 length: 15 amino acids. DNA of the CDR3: TGCGCCAGCAGTGAGGGGGTCTATAGCAATCAGCCCCAGCATTTT. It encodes CASSEGVYSNQPQHF.

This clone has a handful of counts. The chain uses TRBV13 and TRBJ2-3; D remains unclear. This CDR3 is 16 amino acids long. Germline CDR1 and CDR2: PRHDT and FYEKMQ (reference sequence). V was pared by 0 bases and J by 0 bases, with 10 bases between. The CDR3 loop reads CASSLGTYTSTDTQYF. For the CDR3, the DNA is TGTGCCAGCAGCTTAGGTACCTACACTAGCACAGATACGCAGTATTTT.

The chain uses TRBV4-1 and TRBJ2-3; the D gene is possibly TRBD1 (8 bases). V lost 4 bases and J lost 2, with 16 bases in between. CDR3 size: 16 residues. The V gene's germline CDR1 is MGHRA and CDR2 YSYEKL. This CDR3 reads CASSRRQGRDTDTQYF. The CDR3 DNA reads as TGCGCCAGCAGCCGCAGACAGGGGAGGGACACAGATACGCAGTATTTT.

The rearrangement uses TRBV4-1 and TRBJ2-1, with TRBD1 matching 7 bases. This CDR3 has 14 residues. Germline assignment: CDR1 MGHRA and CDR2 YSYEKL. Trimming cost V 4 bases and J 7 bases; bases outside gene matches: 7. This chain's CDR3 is CASSPRDSHNEQFF. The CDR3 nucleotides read TGCGCCAGCAGCCCCCGGGACAGTCATAATGAGCAGTTCTTC.